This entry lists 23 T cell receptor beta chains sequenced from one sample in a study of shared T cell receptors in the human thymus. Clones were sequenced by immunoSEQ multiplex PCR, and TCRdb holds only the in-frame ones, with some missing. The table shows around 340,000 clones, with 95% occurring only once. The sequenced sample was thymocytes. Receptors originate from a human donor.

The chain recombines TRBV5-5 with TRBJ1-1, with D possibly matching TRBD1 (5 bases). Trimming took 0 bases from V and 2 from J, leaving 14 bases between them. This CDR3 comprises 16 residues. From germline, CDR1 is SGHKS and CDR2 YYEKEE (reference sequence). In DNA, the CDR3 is TGTGCCAGCAGCTTGGAACTGAGAGGGGAAAACACTGAAGCTTTCTTT. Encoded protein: CASSLELRGENTEAFF. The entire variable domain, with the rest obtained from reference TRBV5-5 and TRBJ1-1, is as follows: DAGVTQSPTHLIKTRGQQVTLRCSPISGHKSVSWYQQVLGQGPQFIFQYYEKEERGRGNFPDRFSARQFPNYSSELNVNALLLGDSALYLCASSLELRGENTEAFFGQGTRLTVV.

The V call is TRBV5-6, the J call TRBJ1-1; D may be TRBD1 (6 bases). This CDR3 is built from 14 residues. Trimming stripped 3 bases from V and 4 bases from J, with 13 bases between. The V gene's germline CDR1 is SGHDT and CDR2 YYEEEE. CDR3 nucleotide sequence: TGTGCCAGCAGCTATCGACAGGAGATCACTGAAGCTTTCTTT. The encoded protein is CASSYRQEITEAFF.

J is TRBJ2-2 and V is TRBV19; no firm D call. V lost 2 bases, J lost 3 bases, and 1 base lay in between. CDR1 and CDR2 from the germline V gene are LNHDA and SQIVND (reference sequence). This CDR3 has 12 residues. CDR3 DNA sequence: TGTGCCAGTAGTATATACACCGGGGAGCTGTTTTTT. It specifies CASSIYTGELFF.

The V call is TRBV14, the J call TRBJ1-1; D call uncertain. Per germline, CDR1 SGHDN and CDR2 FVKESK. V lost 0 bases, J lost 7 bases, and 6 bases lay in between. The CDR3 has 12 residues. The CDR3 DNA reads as TGTGCCAGCAGCCAAGAGGCCGGTGAAGCTTTCTTT. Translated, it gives CASSQEAGEAFF.

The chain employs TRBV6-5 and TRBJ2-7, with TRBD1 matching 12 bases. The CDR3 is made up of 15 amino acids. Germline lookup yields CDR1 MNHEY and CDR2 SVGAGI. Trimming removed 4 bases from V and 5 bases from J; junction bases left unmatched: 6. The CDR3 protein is CASSFRDRGRDEQYF. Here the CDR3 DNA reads TGTGCCAGCAGTTTCCGGGACAGGGGGCGCGACGAGCAGTACTTC.

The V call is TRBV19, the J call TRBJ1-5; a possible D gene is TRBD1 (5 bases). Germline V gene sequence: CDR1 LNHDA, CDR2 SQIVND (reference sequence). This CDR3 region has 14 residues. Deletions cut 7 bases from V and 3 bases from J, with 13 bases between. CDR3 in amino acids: CASIKRGYNQPQHF. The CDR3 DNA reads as TGTGCCAGTATTAAAAGGGGTTACAATCAGCCCCAGCATTTT.

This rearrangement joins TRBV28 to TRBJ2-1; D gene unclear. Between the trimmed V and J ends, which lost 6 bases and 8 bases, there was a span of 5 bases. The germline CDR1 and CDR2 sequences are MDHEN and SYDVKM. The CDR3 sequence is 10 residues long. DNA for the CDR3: TGTGCCAGCAGCTCTTATGAGCAGTTCTTC. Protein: CASSSYEQFF.

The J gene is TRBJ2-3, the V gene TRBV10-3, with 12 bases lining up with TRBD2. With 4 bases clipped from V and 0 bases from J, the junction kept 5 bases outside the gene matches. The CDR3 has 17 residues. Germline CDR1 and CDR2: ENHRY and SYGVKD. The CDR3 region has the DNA TGTGCCATCAGTGGTCTAGCGGGAGGGATAAGCACAGATACGCAGTATTTT. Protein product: CAISGLAGGISTDTQYF.

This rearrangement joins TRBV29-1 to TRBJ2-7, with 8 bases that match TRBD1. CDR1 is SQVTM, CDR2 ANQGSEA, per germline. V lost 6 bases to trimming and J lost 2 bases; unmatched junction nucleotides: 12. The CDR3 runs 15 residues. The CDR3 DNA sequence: TGCAGCGTCGCGTACCGGGACAGGCGTACCTACGAGCAGTACTTC. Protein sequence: CSVAYRDRRTYEQYF.

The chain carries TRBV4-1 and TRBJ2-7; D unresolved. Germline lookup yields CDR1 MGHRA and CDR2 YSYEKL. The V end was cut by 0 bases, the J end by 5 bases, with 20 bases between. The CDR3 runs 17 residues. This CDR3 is CASSQDPPTKGLDEQYF. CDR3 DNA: TGCGCCAGCAGCCAAGATCCTCCCACCAAGGGTCTCGACGAGCAGTACTTC.

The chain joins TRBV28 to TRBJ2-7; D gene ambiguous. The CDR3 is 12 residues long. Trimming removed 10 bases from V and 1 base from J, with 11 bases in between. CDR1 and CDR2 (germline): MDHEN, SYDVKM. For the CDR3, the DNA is TGTGCCACCCTTGACCCTTCCTACGAGCAGTACTTC. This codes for CATLDPSYEQYF. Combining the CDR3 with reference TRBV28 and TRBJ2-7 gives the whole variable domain DVKVTQSSRYLVKRTGEKVFLECVQDMDHENMFWYRQDPGLGLRLIYFSYDVKMKEKGDIPEGYSVSREKKERFSLILESASTNQTSMYLCATLDPSYEQYFGPGTRLTVT.

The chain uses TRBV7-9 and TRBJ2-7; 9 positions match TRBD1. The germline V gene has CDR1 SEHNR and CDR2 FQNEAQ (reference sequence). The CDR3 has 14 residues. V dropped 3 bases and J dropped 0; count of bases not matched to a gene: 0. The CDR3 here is CASSLDRGSYEQYF. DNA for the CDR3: TGTGCCAGCAGCTTGGACAGGGGCTCCTACGAGCAGTACTTC.

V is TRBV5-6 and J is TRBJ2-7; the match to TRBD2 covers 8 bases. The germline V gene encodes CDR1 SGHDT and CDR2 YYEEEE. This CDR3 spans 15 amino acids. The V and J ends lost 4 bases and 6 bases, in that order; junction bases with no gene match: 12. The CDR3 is CASSTPGTRRIEQYF. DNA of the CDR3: TGTGCCAGCAGCACCCCCGGGACTAGGAGGATCGAGCAGTACTTC. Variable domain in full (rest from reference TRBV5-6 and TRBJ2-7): DAGVTQSPTHLIKTRGQQVTLRCSPKSGHDTVSWYQQALGQGPQFIFQYYEEEERQRGNFPDRFSGHQFPNYSSELNVNALLLGDSALYLCASSTPGTRRIEQYFGPGTRLTVT.

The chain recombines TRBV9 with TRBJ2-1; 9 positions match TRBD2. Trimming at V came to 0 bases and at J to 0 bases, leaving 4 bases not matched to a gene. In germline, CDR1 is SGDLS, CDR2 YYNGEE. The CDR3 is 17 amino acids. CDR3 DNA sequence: TGTGCCAGCAGCGTAGAACTAGCGGGCCACTCCTACAATGAGCAGTTCTTC. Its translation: CASSVELAGHSYNEQFF.

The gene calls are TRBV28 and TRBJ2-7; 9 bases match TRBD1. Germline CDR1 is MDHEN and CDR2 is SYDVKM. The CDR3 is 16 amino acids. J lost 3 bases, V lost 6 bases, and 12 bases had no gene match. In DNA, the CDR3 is TGTGCCAGCAGGGAAAATCCGGGACAGGGATGCTACGAGCAGTACTTC. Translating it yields CASRENPGQGCYEQYF.

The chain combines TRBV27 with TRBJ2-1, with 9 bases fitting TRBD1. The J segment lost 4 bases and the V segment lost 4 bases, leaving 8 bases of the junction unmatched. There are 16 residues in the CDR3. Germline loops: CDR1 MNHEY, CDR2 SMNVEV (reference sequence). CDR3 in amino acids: CASSSTGGSGYNEQFF. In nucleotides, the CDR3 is TGTGCCAGCAGTTCCACAGGGGGCTCCGGATACAATGAGCAGTTCTTC.

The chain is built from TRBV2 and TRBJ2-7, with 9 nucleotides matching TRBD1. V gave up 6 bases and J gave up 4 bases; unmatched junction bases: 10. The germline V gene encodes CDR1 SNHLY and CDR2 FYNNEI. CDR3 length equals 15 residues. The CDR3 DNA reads TGTGCCAGCAGAACACCGGGACAGGGCTCTTACGAGCAGTACTTC. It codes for CASRTPGQGSYEQYF.

In nucleotides, the CDR3 is TGTGCCAGCAGTGAAGTCTCCGGGACTCGGGCCTACAATGAGCAGTTCTTC. Translated, it gives CASSEVSGTRAYNEQFF. The V gene is TRBV6-1, the J gene TRBJ2-1; possibly TRBD2 for D (6 bases). Trimming removed 1 base from V and 2 bases from J, with 15 bases in between. Germline values: CDR1 MNHNS, CDR2 SASEGT. This CDR3 has 17 residues.

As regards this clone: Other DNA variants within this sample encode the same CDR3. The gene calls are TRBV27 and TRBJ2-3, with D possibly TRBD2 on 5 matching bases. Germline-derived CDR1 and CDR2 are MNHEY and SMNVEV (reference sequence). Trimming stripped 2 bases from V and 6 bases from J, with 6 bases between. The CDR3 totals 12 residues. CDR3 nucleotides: TGTGCCAGCAGTTTACCGGGGGATACGCAGTATTTT. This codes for CASSLPGDTQYF.

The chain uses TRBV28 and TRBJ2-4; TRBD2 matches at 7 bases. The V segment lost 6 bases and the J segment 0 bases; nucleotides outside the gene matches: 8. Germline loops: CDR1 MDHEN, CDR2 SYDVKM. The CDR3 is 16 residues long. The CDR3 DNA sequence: TGTGCCAGCAGCCCGACTAGCTTTTTAGCCAAAAACATTCAGTACTTC. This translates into CASSPTSFLAKNIQYF.

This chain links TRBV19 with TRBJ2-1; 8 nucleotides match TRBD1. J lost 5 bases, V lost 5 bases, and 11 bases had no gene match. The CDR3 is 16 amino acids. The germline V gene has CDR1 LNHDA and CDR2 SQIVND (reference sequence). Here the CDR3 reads CASSFLSTGENNEQFF. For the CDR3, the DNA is TGTGCCAGTAGTTTCCTCTCGACAGGGGAAAACAATGAGCAGTTCTTC.

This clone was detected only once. In DNA, the CDR3 is TGTGCCAGCGGGTGGGGCGGGAGCTCACCGCTGACCTACGAGCAGTACTTC. It translates to CASGWGGSSPLTYEQYF. The V gene is TRBV7-6, the J gene TRBJ2-7; 7 nucleotides align to TRBD2. Trimming at V came to 8 bases and at J to 2 bases, leaving 18 bases not matched to a gene. Germline V CDR1 and CDR2: SGHVS, FNYEAQ. The length of the CDR3 is 17 residues.

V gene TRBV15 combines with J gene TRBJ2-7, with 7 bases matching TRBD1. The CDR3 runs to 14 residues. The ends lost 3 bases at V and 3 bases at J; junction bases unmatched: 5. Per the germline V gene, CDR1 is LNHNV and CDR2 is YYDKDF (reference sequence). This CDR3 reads CATSSEDRNYEQYF. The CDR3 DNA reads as TGTGCCACCAGCAGCGAGGACAGGAACTACGAGCAGTACTTC.